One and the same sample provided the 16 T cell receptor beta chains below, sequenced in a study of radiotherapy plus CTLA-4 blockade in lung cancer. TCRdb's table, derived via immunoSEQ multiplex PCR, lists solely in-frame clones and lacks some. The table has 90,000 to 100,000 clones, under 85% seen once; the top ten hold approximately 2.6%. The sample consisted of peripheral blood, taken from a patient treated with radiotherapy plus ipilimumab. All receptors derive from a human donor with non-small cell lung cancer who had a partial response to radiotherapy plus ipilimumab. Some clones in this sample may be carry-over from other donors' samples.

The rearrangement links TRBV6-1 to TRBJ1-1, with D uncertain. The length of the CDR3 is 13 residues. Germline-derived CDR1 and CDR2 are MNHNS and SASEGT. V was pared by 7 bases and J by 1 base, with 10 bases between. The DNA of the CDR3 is TGTGCCAGCAAGACTCTCGGGAACACTGAAGCTTTCTTT. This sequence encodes CASKTLGNTEAFF.

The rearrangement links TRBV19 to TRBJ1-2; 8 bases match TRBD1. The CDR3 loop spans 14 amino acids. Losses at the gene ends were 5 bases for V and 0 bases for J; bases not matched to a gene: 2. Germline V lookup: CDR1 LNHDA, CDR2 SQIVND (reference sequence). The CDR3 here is CASSWTGSNYGYTF. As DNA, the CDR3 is TGTGCCAGTAGTTGGACAGGGTCTAACTATGGCTACACCTTC. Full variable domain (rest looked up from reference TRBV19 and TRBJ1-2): DGGITQSPKYLFRKEGQNVTLSCEQNLNHDAMYWYRQDPGQGLRLIYYSQIVNDFQKGDIAEGYSVSREKKESFPLTVTSAQKNPTAFYLCASSWTGSNYGYTFGSGTRLTVV.

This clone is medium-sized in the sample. The CDR3 is CASSFLSRLSTDTQYF. CDR3 coding DNA: TGTGCCAGCAGTTTCCTCAGTCGCCTGAGCACAGATACGCAGTATTTT. The J gene is TRBJ2-3, the V gene TRBV28; D unresolved. CDR1 MDHEN and CDR2 SYDVKM come from the germline V gene. This CDR3 spans 16 amino acids. With 3 bases removed from V and 0 bases from J, the gap between germline ends came to 13 bases.

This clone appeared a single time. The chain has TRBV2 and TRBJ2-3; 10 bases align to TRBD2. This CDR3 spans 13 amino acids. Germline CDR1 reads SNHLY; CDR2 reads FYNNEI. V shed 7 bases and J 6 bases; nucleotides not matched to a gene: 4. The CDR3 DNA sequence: TGTGCCAGCAAGCGGGGGGGCCGTGATACGCAGTATTTT. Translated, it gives CASKRGGRDTQYF.

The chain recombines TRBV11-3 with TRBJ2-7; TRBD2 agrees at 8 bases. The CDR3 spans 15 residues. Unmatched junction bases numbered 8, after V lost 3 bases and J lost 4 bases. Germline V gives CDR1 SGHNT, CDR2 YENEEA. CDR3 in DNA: TGTGCCAGCAGCTTCGGCGGGACTAGTTCATACGAGCAGTACTTC. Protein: CASSFGGTSSYEQYF.

CDR3 coding DNA: TGTGCCAGCTCAATTCGGGAAACCTACACAGATACGCAGTATTTT. This translates into CASSIRETYTDTQYF. The chain carries TRBV28 and TRBJ2-3; D might be TRBD2 (5 bases). Trimming pared 8 bases from V and 2 bases from J, leaving 17 bases between. From germline, CDR1 is MDHEN and CDR2 SYDVKM. This CDR3 has 15 amino acids.

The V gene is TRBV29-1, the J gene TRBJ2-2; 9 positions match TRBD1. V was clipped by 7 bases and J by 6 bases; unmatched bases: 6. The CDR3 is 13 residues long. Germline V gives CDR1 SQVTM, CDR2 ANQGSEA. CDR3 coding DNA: TGCAGCGGATGGACAGGGGAATCCGGGGAGCTGTTTTTT. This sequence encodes CSGWTGESGELFF.

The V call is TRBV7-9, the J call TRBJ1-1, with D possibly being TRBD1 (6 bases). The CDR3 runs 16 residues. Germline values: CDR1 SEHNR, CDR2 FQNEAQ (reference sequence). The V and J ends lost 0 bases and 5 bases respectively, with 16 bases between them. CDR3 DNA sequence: TGTGCCAGCAGCTTAGCGGGGGGGCAATCCAGGACTGAAGCTTTCTTT. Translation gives CASSLAGGQSRTEAFF.

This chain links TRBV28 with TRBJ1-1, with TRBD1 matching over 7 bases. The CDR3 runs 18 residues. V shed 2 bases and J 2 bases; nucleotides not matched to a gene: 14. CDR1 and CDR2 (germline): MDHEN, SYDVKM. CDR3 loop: CASSLTQGRRIRNTEAFF. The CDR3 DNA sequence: TGTGCCAGCAGTTTAACACAGGGGAGGCGGATTCGTAACACTGAAGCTTTCTTT.

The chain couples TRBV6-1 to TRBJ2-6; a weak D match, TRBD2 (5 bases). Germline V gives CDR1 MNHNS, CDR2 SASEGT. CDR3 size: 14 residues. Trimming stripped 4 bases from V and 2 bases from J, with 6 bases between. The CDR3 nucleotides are TGTGCCAGCAGTGCGGGGACTGGGGCCAACGTCCTGACTTTC. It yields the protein CASSAGTGANVLTF.

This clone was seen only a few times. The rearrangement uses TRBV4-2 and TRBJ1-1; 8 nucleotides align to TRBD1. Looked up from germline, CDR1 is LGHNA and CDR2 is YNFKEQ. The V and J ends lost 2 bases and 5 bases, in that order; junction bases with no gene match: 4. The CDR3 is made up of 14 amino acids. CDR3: CASSQRTGQTEAFF. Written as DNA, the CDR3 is TGTGCCAGCAGCCAAAGGACAGGGCAGACTGAAGCTTTCTTT.

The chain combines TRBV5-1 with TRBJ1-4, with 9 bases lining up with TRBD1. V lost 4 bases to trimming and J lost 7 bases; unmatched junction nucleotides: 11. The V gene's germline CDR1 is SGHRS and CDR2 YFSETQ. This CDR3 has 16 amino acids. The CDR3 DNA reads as TGCGCCAGCAGCCGCGACCCGAGACAGGGGGGTGAAAAACTGTTTTTT. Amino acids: CASSRDPRQGGEKLFF. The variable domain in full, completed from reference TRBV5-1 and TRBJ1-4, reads KAGVTQTPRYLIKTRGQQVTLSCSPISGHRSVSWYQQTPGQGLQFLFEYFSETQRNKGNFPGRFSGRQFSNSRSEMNVSTLELGDSALYLCASSRDPRQGGEKLFFGSGTQLSVL.

CDR3: CASSVSGARDEQYF. The CDR3 coding sequence is TGTGCCAGCAGTGTTTCAGGGGCAAGGGATGAGCAGTACTTC. V gene TRBV2 combines with J gene TRBJ2-7; a possible D gene is TRBD1 (6 bases). Germline V gene data show CDR1 as SNHLY and CDR2 as FYNNEI. Between the trimmed V and J ends, which lost 4 bases and 7 bases, there was a span of 17 bases. The CDR3 consists of 14 residues.

Here the CDR3 DNA reads TGTGCCAGCAGCGAAGCGGGAGGCTGGTCTGATGAGCAGTTCTTC. It codes for CASSEAGGWSDEQFF. The V gene is TRBV7-3, the J gene TRBJ2-1; TRBD2 agrees at 9 bases. V shed 5 bases, J shed 8 bases, and the junction held 10 bases outside the gene matches. The CDR3 contains 15 residues. Per germline, CDR1 SGHTA and CDR2 FQGTGA.

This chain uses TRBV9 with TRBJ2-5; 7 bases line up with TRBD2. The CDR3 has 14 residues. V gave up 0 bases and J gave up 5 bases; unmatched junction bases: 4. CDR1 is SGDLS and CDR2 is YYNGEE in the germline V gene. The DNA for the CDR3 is TGTGCCAGCAGCGTAGTTGGTAGCGGGGAGACCCAGTACTTC. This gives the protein CASSVVGSGETQYF.

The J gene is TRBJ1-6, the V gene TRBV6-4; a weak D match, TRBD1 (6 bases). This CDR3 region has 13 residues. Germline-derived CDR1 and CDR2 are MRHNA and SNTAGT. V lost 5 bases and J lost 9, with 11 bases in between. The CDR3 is CASSLTGFSPLHF. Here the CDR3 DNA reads TGTGCCAGCAGTCTAACAGGGTTTTCACCCCTCCACTTT.